This T cell receptor (beta chain) stems from a study of control samples from healthy donors and cancer patients. TCRdb's table, derived via immunoSEQ multiplex PCR, lists solely in-frame clones and lacks some. The sample lists around 130,000 clones, approximately 90% seen once, with roughly 3.1% in the top ten. This CDR3 spans 14 amino acids. Looked up from germline, CDR1 is MDHEN and CDR2 is SYDVKM. V lost 2 bases and J lost 6, with 10 bases in between. Material: blood. The receptor was derived from a man aged 50-60 years in good health. The V gene is TRBV28, the J gene TRBJ2-2; no reliable D call. The CDR3 DNA sequence: TGTGCCAGCAGTTTAATCCGGGCCGCCGGGGAGCTGTTTTTT. It codes for CASSLIRAAGELFF.